This T cell receptor (beta chain) was recovered during a study of post-analysis software for immune sequencing data. Across the study: The courses of disease that were included comprised relapsing-remitting, secondary progressive and progressive-relapsing multiple sclerosis.

A few counts support this clonotype. Its specificity is not known. CDR3 size: 15 residues. CDR1 SNHLY and CDR2 FYNNEI come from the germline V gene. With 2 bases clipped from V and 3 bases from J, the junction kept 4 bases outside the gene matches. Unique-molecular-identifier-tagged TCR beta cDNA libraries were used. The T cell input of 1 to 10 million gave around 540,000 cDNA molecules. MiXCR was run by TCRdb on the PCR reads, yielding one entry per CDR3 protein. Of about 540,000 distinct CDR3 sequences in the sample, 34% were seen once. Findings and caveats of the study: Samples sharing a preparation batch grouped tightly together when assessed by F measure. Relative to controls, patients had several TRBV segments at higher frequency, with TRBV5-6, TRBV5-1 and TRBV20-1 among these. Controls significantly exceeded multiple sclerosis patients in normalized Chao1 diversity.

The chain uses TRBV2 and TRBJ2-5; 9 bases are a match to TRBD2. Sample: blood. The source is a girl under 18 with multiple sclerosis. CDR3 region: CASSELSGGEETQYF. CDR3 DNA sequence: TGTGCCAGCAGTGAACTTAGCGGGGGAGAAGAGACCCAGTACTTC.